One sample yielded the 8 T cell receptor beta chains listed below, sequenced in a study of blood T cells in healthy people across ages. Sample-barcoded 5' priming and a J-beta primer mix drove a second PCR of 7 to 11 cycles. TCRdb re-analysed the 5' RACE reads in MiXCR, keeping a single row per CDR3 protein. The sample shows about 1.6 million distinct CDR3 sequences, about 31% of them seen only once. Input material: blood. The receptors stem from a woman in her twenties or thirties in good health.

This clonotype was detected only a few times. The gene calls are TRBV10-3 and TRBJ2-1, with 12 bases aligning to TRBD2. The V segment lost 8 bases and the J segment 8 bases; nucleotides outside the gene matches: 10. Looked up from germline, CDR1 is ENHRY and CDR2 is SYGVKD. The CDR3 runs to 15 residues. This chain's CDR3 is CAIRNPSGRGYEQFF. The DNA for the CDR3 is TGTGCCATCCGAAACCCTAGCGGGAGGGGCTATGAGCAGTTCTTC.

This chain uses TRBV3-1 with TRBJ2-3; 15 nucleotides line up with TRBD2. The length of the CDR3 is 17 residues. CDR1 is LGHDT, CDR2 YNNKEL, per germline (reference sequence). V shed 4 bases, J shed 7 bases, and the junction held 9 bases outside the gene matches. For the CDR3, the DNA is TGTGCCAGCAGCCTCGGACTAGCGGGAGGGTCCGGAAATACGCAGTATTTT. As protein: CASSLGLAGGSGNTQYF.

This sequence joins TRBV6-2 or TRBV6-3 and TRBJ2-7; the match to TRBD2 covers 13 bases. The CDR3 length is 17 residues. Germline V gene sequence: CDR1 MNHEY, CDR2 SVGEGT. The junction had 8 bases not matched to a gene; V was cut back by 5 bases and J by 1 base. The CDR3 bases are TGTGCCAGCAGTCATGGACTAGCGGGGGACTTTTCCTACGAGCAGTACTTC. This encodes CASSHGLAGDFSYEQYF.

This clonotype has ten or more counts. This sequence joins TRBV5-1 and TRBJ2-3, with TRBD1 matching over 10 bases. J gave up 2 bases and V 4 bases, and 4 bases lay outside the gene matches. This CDR3 spans 15 amino acids. CDR1 is SGHRS and CDR2 is YFSETQ in the germline V gene. In DNA form, the CDR3 reads TGCGCCAGCAGCCCGGGACAGGGGATCACAGATACGCAGTATTTT. Translating it yields CASSPGQGITDTQYF. The variable domain in full, with the rest retrieved from reference TRBV5-1 and TRBJ2-3, is KAGVTQTPRYLIKTRGQQVTLSCSPISGHRSVSWYQQTPGQGLQFLFEYFSETQRNKGNFPGRFSGRQFSNSRSEMNVSTLELGDSALYLCASSPGQGITDTQYFGPGTRLTVL.

The chain combines TRBV20-1 with TRBJ2-1, with TRBD2 identical over 8 bases. The CDR3 extends over 13 amino acids. CDR1 and CDR2 (germline): DFQATT, SNEGSKA (reference sequence). V was pared by 3 bases and J by 5 bases, with 3 bases of the junction left unmatched. The CDR3 DNA reads as TGCAGTGCTAGTCGGGGGGGAAACAATGAGCAGTTCTTC. It is translated as CSASRGGNNEQFF.

This clonotype was seen a handful of times. V is TRBV20-1 and J is TRBJ1-6; D remains unclear. Looked up from germline, CDR1 is DFQATT and CDR2 is SNEGSKA (reference sequence). The CDR3 runs to 15 residues. V lost 3 bases and J 5 bases, leaving 14 bases between the germline ends. In DNA, the CDR3 is TGCAGTGCTAGCGACCGGGCCCATCATAATTCACCCCTCCACTTT. Its translation is CSASDRAHHNSPLHF.

This clonotype turned up a few times. The chain links TRBV11-2 to TRBJ1-2; possibly TRBD1 for D (6 bases). Germline V gives CDR1 SGHAT, CDR2 FQNNGV. This CDR3 spans 16 amino acids. Trimming took 1 base from V and 8 from J, leaving 20 bases between them. The CDR3: CASSLVPGDFSSGYTF. CDR3 sequence (DNA): TGTGCCAGCAGCTTAGTCCCAGGGGATTTTTCCTCGGGCTACACCTTC.

This clonotype was seen a handful of times. V gene TRBV7-8 combines with J gene TRBJ1-5; the D is unclear. CDR3 length: 14 amino acids. Germline loops: CDR1 SGHVS, CDR2 FQNEAQ. The V and J ends lost 5 bases and 3 bases respectively, with 11 bases between them. The CDR3 spells CASSPLKINQPQHF. For the CDR3, the DNA is TGTGCCAGCAGCCCCCTTAAGATCAATCAGCCCCAGCATTTT.